This TCR beta chain emerged from a study of regulatory T cells in long-lasting Graves disease. CDR1 is LGHNA, CDR2 YSLEER, per germline. V lost 5 bases and J lost 0, with 14 bases in between. The CDR3 extends over 16 amino acids. The sample holds many counts of this clonotype. The TCR beta library used iRepertoire HTBI primers with Arm-PCR amplification of CDR3. TCRdb independently ran MiXCR on the multiplex PCR reads; one entry per CDR3 protein. The sample includes some 250,000 distinct CDR3 sequences, around 21% seen only once; the top ten take approximately 15%. The sample's time point: newly diagnosed GD, antithyroid drugs for less than 3 months. PBMCs provided the RNA from which the TCR library was made.

The rearrangement links TRBV4-3 to TRBJ2-1; no clear D. The clonotype comes from a female donor with Graves disease. This specimen consisted of peripheral blood mononuclear cells (PBMCs), obtained at new diagnosis, from a patient treated with antithyroid drugs. Written as DNA, the CDR3 is TGCGCCAGCAGCGAAGTCCCGGGCACCTCCTACAATGAGCAGTTCTTC. Translating gives CASSEVPGTSYNEQFF.